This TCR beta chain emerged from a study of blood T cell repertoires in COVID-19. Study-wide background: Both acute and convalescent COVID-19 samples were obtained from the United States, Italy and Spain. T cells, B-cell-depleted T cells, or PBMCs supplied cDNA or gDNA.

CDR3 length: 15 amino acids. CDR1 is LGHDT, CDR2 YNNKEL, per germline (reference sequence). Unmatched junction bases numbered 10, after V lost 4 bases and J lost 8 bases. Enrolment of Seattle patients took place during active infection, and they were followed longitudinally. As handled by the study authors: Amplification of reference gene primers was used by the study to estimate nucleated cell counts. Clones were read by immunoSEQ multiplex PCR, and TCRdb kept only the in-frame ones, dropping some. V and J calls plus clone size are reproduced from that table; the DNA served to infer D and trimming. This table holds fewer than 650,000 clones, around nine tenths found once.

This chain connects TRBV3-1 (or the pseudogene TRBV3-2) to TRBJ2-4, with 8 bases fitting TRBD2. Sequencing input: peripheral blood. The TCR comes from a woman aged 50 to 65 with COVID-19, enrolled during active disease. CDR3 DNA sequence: TGTGCCAGCAGCCCAAACACCGTCGGGGGGGACATTCAGTACTTC. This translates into CASSPNTVGGDIQYF.